This T cell receptor (beta chain) was identified in a study of T cells in Graves' hyperthyroidism and ophthalmopathy. Participants, patients aged 18 to 65, had newly diagnosed hyperthyroidism with a duration under 2 months. Diagnostic assessment was based on clinical symptoms, serum thyroxine and TRAb, thyroid ultrasound and orbital computed tomography. Fresh 10 ml peripheral blood yielded PBMCs. What was amplified from RNA transcripts were TCR beta CDR3 regions. The HTBI primer set drove a first-round RT-PCR of the TCR CDR3. TCRdb recomputed calls from the multiplex PCR reads with MiXCR, one row per CDR3 protein. The profile shows about 210,000 distinct CDR3 sequences, 17% of them singletons. Notes on the study in general: Most thyroid clonotypes with frequency above 0.001 were detected in blood.

About this clonotype itself: What it recognizes is unknown.

From germline, CDR1 is LGHDT and CDR2 YNNKEL (reference sequence). V was clipped by 1 base and J by 0 bases, with 12 bases between them. This CDR3 spans 16 amino acids. The J gene is TRBJ1-1, the V gene TRBV3-1; D might be TRBD1 (6 bases). The sequence was collected from a man over 45 with Graves' hyperthyroidism. Sequencing was carried out using blood. The CDR3 DNA sequence: TGTGCCAGCAGCCAAGTCCACACAGGGATGAACACTGAAGCTTTCTTT. It is translated as CASSQVHTGMNTEAFF.